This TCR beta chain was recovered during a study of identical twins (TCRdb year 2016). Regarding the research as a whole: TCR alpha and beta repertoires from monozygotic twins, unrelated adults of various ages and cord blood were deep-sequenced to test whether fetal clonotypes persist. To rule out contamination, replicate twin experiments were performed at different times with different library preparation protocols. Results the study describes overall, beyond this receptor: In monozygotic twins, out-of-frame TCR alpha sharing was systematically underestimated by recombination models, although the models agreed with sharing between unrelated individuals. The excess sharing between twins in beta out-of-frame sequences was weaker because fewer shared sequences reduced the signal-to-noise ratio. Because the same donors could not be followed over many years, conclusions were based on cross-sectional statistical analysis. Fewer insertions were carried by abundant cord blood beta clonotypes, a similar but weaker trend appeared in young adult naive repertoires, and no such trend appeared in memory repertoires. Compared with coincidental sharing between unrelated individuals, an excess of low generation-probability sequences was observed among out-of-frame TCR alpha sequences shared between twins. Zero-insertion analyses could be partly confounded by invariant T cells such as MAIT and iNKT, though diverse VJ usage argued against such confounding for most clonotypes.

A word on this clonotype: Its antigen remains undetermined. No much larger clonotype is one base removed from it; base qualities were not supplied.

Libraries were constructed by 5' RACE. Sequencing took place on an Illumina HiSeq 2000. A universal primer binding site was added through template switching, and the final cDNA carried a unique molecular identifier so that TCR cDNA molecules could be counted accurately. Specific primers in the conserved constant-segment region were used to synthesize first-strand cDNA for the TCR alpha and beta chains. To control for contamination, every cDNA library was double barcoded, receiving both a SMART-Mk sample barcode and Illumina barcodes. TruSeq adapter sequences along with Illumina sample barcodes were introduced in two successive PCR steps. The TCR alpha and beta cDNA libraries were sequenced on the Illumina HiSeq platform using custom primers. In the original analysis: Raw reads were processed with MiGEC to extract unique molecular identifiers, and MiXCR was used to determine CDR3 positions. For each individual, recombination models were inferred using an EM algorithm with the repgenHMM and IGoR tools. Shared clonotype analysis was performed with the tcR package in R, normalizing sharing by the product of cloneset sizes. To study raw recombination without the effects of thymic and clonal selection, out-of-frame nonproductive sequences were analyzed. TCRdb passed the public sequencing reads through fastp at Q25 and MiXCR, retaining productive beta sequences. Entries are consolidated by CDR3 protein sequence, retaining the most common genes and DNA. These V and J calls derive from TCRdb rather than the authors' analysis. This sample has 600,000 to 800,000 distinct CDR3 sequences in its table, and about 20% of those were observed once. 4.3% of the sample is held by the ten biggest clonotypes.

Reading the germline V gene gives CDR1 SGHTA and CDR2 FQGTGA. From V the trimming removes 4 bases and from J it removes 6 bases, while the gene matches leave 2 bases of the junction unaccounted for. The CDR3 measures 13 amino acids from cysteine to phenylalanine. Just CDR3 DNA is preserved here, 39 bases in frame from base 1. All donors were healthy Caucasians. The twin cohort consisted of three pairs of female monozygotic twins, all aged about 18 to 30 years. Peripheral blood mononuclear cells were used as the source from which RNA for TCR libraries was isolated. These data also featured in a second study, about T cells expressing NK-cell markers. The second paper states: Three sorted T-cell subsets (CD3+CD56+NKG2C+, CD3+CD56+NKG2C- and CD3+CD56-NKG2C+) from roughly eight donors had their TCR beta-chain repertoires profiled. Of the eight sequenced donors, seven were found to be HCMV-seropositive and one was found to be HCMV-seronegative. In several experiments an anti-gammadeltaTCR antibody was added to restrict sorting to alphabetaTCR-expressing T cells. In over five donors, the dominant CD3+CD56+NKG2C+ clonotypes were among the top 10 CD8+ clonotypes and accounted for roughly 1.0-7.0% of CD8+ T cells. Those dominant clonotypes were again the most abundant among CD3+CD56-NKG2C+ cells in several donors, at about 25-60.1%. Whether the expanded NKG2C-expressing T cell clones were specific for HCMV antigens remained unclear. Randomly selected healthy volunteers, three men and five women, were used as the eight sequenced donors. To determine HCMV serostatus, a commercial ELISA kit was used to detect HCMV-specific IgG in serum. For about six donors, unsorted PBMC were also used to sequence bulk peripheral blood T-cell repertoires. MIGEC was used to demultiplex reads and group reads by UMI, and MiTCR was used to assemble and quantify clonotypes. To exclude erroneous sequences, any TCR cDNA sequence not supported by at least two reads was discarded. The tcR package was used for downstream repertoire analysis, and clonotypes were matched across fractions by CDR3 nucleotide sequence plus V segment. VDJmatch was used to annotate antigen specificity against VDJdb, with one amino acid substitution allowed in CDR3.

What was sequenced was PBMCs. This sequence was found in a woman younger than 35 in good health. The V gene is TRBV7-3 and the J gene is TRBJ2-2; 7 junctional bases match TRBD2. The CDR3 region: CASSYTSAGELFF. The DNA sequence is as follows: TGTGCCAGCAGCTACACTAGCGCCGGGGAGCTGTTTTTT.